This T cell receptor beta chain was identified during a study of blood T cell repertoires in COVID-19. The overall study: Samples came from the United States, Italy and Spain, spanning acute and convalescent COVID-19. PBMCs, B-cell-depleted T cells, or T cells provided the cDNA or gDNA that made up the material.

Original processing notes: Amplification of reference gene primers provided the estimated nucleated cell counts. The assay was immunoSEQ multiplex PCR, and TCRdb's table has in-frame clones only and misses some. From that table come the V and J calls and clone size; the DNA was used to work out D and trimming. The table lists about 180,000 clones, around 89% of them singletons. V was cut by 0 bases and J by 5 bases, with 17 bases left in between. The CDR3 loop spans 17 amino acids. Germline CDR1 LGHNA, CDR2 YSLEER. The source is a man between 18 and 35 years old who had recovered from COVID-19. The chain employs TRBV4-3 and TRBJ2-1, with D tentatively TRBD2 (7 bases). Material: peripheral blood. The CDR3 DNA sequence: TGCGCCAGCAGCCAAGATCAGGTCGGGGGGCCCAACAATGAGCAGTTCTTC. Encoded protein: CASSQDQVGGPNNEQFF.